The 24 T cell receptor beta chains listed next were all sequenced from one sample in a study of cytomegalovirus exposure and HLA in healthy donors. Profiled with immunoSEQ multiplex PCR; TCRdb holds only in-frame clones, not every one. Of approximately 54,000 clones in the sample, more than 70% were seen once. What was sequenced was PBMCs. These receptors all stem from a woman aged 18 to 35 in good health and CMV-seropositive.

The chain links TRBV6-5 to TRBJ2-3, with a tentative D call TRBD2 (6 bases). CDR1 is MNHEY and CDR2 is SVGAGI in the germline V gene. This CDR3 is 14 amino acids long. Trimming shortened V by 6 bases and J by 0 bases, and 10 bases separated the two germline ends. CDR3 in amino acids: CASRRDGSTDTQYF. The CDR3 bases are TGTGCCAGCAGGCGGGACGGTAGCACAGATACGCAGTATTTT.

The J gene is TRBJ1-1, the V gene TRBV28; 7 bases map to TRBD1. Trimming cost V 5 bases and J 0 bases; bases outside gene matches: 6. CDR1 and CDR2 from the germline V gene are MDHEN and SYDVKM. The CDR3 has 15 residues. In DNA form, the CDR3 reads TGTGCCAGCAGTCTCCACAGGGGAATGAACACTGAAGCTTTCTTT. Protein product: CASSLHRGMNTEAFF.

The chain carries TRBV18 and TRBJ2-5, with 9 bases aligning to TRBD2. J was trimmed by 5 bases and V by 4 bases; bases with no gene match: 5. Germline CDR1 is KGHSH and CDR2 is LQKENI. CDR3 length equals 14 residues. The CDR3 spells CASSQLGLAETQYF. The CDR3 DNA reads TGTGCCAGCTCACAACTCGGACTAGCGGAGACCCAGTACTTC. The whole variable domain, filled in from reference TRBV18 and TRBJ2-5, reads NAGVMQNPRHLVRRRGQEARLRCSPMKGHSHVYWYRQLPEEGLKFMVYLQKENIIDESGMPKERFSAEFPKEGPSILRIQQVVRGDSAAYFCASSQLGLAETQYFGPGTRLLVL.

This chain links TRBV9 with TRBJ2-7; no firm D call. CDR3 length: 13 residues. Trimming took 0 bases from V and 3 from J, leaving 7 bases between them. Germline lookup yields CDR1 SGDLS and CDR2 YYNGEE. Written as DNA, the CDR3 is TGTGCCAGCAGCGTAGATCCCAGCTACGAGCAGTACTTC. It is translated as CASSVDPSYEQYF.

In its sample, this clone was seen once. V and J are TRBV7-2 and TRBJ1-2; tentative D call: TRBD1 (6 bases). Germline-derived CDR1 and CDR2 are SGHTA and FQGNSA. V gave up 3 bases and J gave up 3 bases, with 11 bases separating them. This CDR3 has 14 residues. In DNA, the CDR3 is TGTGCCAGCAGCTTGGAACAGGGTGACTATGGCTACACCTTC. This sequence encodes CASSLEQGDYGYTF.

This chain links TRBV5-5 with TRBJ1-1, with D uncertain. V lost 4 bases and J lost 1, with 8 bases in between. Germline V gene sequence: CDR1 SGHKS, CDR2 YYEKEE (reference sequence). This CDR3 is built from 13 residues. The CDR3 DNA sequence: TGTGCCAGCAGCCCCCCAGGGAACACTGAAGCTTTCTTT. Its translation is CASSPPGNTEAFF.

This clone has just one count. This chain connects TRBV27 to TRBJ2-1, with 11 bases lining up with TRBD2. V was clipped by 3 bases and J by 2 bases; unmatched bases: 6. The germline V gene has CDR1 MNHEY and CDR2 SMNVEV (reference sequence). The CDR3 has 17 residues. The CDR3 region has the DNA TGTGCCAGCAGTTTCCCCGGGACTAGCGGTGCCTACAATGAGCAGTTCTTC. Translating it yields CASSFPGTSGAYNEQFF.

The chain joins TRBV30 to TRBJ2-7, with 8 bases matching TRBD2. V gave up 3 bases and J gave up 2 bases; unmatched junction bases: 3. The CDR3 extends over 13 amino acids. Germline CDR1 reads GTSNPN; CDR2 reads SVGIG (reference sequence). As DNA, the CDR3 is TGTGCCTGGAGAGGCGGGGGGACCTACGAGCAGTACTTC. Translated: CAWRGGGTYEQYF.

The V call is TRBV19, the J call TRBJ2-7; 8 bases are shared with TRBD1. This CDR3 has 14 amino acids. The junction had 3 bases not matched to a gene; V was cut back by 3 bases and J by 2 bases. The germline V gene has CDR1 LNHDA and CDR2 SQIVND (reference sequence). The CDR3 DNA reads as TGTGCCAGTAGTATTGGACAGGGCACCTACGAGCAGTACTTC. It encodes CASSIGQGTYEQYF. Full variable domain (missing parts from reference TRBV19 and TRBJ2-7): DGGITQSPKYLFRKEGQNVTLSCEQNLNHDAMYWYRQDPGQGLRLIYYSQIVNDFQKGDIAEGYSVSREKKESFPLTVTSAQKNPTAFYLCASSIGQGTYEQYFGPGTRLTVT.

This rearrangement joins TRBV7-2 to TRBJ2-7; D unresolved. The germline V gene encodes CDR1 SGHTA and CDR2 FQGNSA. This CDR3 region has 14 residues. Deletions cut 5 bases from V and 6 bases from J, with 17 bases between. The CDR3 bases are TGTGCCAGCAGCGCCGACGCCCTAGTCTCCGAGCAGTACTTC. It translates to CASSADALVSEQYF.

This clone was seen once. V is TRBV7-2 and J is TRBJ1-1; TRBD1 is a possible D gene (6 bases). V lost 1 base, J lost 1 base, and 10 bases lay in between. The CDR3 loop spans 15 amino acids. Germline V gene lookup returns CDR1 SGHTA and CDR2 FQGNSA. The chain's CDR3 is CASSLGDRRNTEAFF. In DNA form, the CDR3 reads TGTGCCAGCAGCTTAGGAGACAGGAGGAACACTGAAGCTTTCTTT.

The V gene is TRBV30, the J gene TRBJ1-1; maybe TRBD1 (5 bases). Germline CDR1 and CDR2: GTSNPN and SVGIG (reference sequence). V was pared by 7 bases and J by 5 bases, with 20 bases between. There are 14 residues in the CDR3. The CDR3 DNA reads TGTGCCTACCACCTCGCGGGGGGAGGTACTGAAGCTTTCTTT. It translates to CAYHLAGGGTEAFF.

The chain combines TRBV6-5 with TRBJ2-7; D possibly corresponds to TRBD1 (6 bases). CDR1 MNHEY and CDR2 SVGAGI come from the germline V gene. With 5 bases removed from V and 0 bases from J, the gap between germline ends came to 14 bases. The CDR3 is 15 residues long. In nucleotides, the CDR3 is TGTGCCAGCAGTGTGGCACAGGGTAGCTCCTACGAGCAGTACTTC. This sequence encodes CASSVAQGSSYEQYF.

This clone was observed a single time. The J gene is TRBJ2-7, the V gene TRBV5-6; 10 bases map to TRBD2. CDR1 is SGHDT and CDR2 is YYEEEE in the germline V gene. Trimming cost V 0 bases and J 3 bases; bases outside gene matches: 6. This CDR3 spans 16 amino acids. CDR3: CASSLGSGGAVYEQYF. The CDR3 bases are TGTGCCAGCAGCTTGGGGAGCGGGGGGGCCGTCTACGAGCAGTACTTC. Filled out from reference TRBV5-6 and TRBJ2-7, the complete variable domain reads DAGVTQSPTHLIKTRGQQVTLRCSPKSGHDTVSWYQQALGQGPQFIFQYYEEEERQRGNFPDRFSGHQFPNYSSELNVNALLLGDSALYLCASSLGSGGAVYEQYFGPGTRLTVT.

The chain links TRBV4-3 to TRBJ2-5, with 10 positions matching TRBD2. J gave up 5 bases and V 5 bases, and 5 bases lay outside the gene matches. Germline V gene lookup returns CDR1 LGHNA and CDR2 YSLEER. This CDR3 comprises 14 residues. As DNA, the CDR3 is TGCGCCAGCAGCGGGTTAGCGGGGGGTGAGACCCAGTACTTC. It is translated as CASSGLAGGETQYF.

The V gene is TRBV21-1, the J gene TRBJ2-7; TRBD1, as called in the table, went unchecked against the DNA. TRBV21-1 is recorded as a pseudogene. The CDR3 is 16 residues long. Here the CDR3 reads CASSKESRRTTYEQYF. CDR3 coding DNA: TGTGCCAGCAGCAAAGAATCTCGTCGAACAACCTACGAGCAGTACTTC.

The chain uses TRBV5-5 and TRBJ2-2; D gene uncertain. This CDR3 is 15 amino acids long. Germline loops: CDR1 SGHKS, CDR2 YYEKEE (reference sequence). Trimming stripped 3 bases from V and 2 bases from J, with 11 bases between. CDR3 region: CASSSWAVNTGELFF. As DNA, the CDR3 is TGTGCCAGCAGCTCTTGGGCCGTCAACACCGGGGAGCTGTTTTTT. Together with reference TRBV5-5 and TRBJ2-2, the CDR3 gives the full variable domain: DAGVTQSPTHLIKTRGQQVTLRCSPISGHKSVSWYQQVLGQGPQFIFQYYEKEERGRGNFPDRFSARQFPNYSSELNVNALLLGDSALYLCASSSWAVNTGELFFGEGSRLTVL.

The V call is TRBV28, the J call TRBJ2-7, with a tentative D call TRBD1 (5 bases). The V gene's germline CDR1 is MDHEN and CDR2 SYDVKM. The V and J ends lost 6 bases and 5 bases respectively, with 23 bases between them. The CDR3 length is 16 residues. The CDR3 DNA follows: TGTGCCAGCAGCTACCCCATAGGGGTTCTGTCCCACGAGCAGTACTTC. It specifies CASSYPIGVLSHEQYF.

CDR3 DNA: TGTGCCAGCAGCTCGGGACAGGGGCGCGGGGAAAAACTGTTTTTT. It translates to CASSSGQGRGEKLFF. This chain uses TRBV7-9 with TRBJ1-4; 10 nucleotides agree with TRBD1. The CDR3 runs to 15 residues. Germline V gives CDR1 SEHNR, CDR2 FQNEAQ (reference sequence). The J segment lost 8 bases and the V segment lost 4 bases, leaving 7 bases of the junction unmatched.

In this sample, this clone turned up once. The chain joins TRBV7-9 to TRBJ1-5; 8 bases line up with TRBD1. V shed 3 bases, J shed 7 bases, and the junction held 5 bases outside the gene matches. Germline assignment: CDR1 SEHNR and CDR2 FQNEAQ (reference sequence). The CDR3 is 14 residues long. CDR3 amino acids: CASSLAGGDQPQHF. The CDR3 DNA is TGTGCCAGCAGCTTGGCAGGGGGCGACCAGCCCCAGCATTTT.

In regard to this clone: One end of the junction is discordant with germline, which a read error may explain. The J gene is TRBJ2-3, the V gene TRBV7-2, with D unresolved. The CDR3 consists of 11 residues. Looked up from germline, CDR1 is SGHTA and CDR2 is FQGNSA. This CDR3 is CASSLSFPKHF. The DNA of the CDR3 is TGTGCCAGCAGCTTAAGTTTCCCGAAGCATTTT.

As to this clone: This sample includes further DNA sequences coding for the same CDR3. The V call is TRBV5-1, the J call TRBJ2-7; the match to TRBD1 covers 8 bases. The V segment lost 2 bases and the J segment 7 bases; nucleotides outside the gene matches: 2. This CDR3 spans 12 amino acids. Germline values: CDR1 SGHRS, CDR2 YFSETQ. CDR3 amino acids: CASSFTGGEQYF. The CDR3 nucleotides read TGCGCCAGCAGCTTCACAGGGGGGGAGCAGTACTTC. The complete variable domain, with remaining parts taken from reference TRBV5-1 and TRBJ2-7, reads KAGVTQTPRYLIKTRGQQVTLSCSPISGHRSVSWYQQTPGQGLQFLFEYFSETQRNKGNFPGRFSGRQFSNSRSEMNVSTLELGDSALYLCASSFTGGEQYFGPGTRLTVT.

The chain combines TRBV7-9 with TRBJ2-1; D is perhaps TRBD2 (5 bases). The CDR3 extends over 16 amino acids. The V gene lost 5 bases and the J gene lost 2 bases, with 16 bases spanning the gap. Germline V gene sequence: CDR1 SEHNR, CDR2 FQNEAQ (reference sequence). CDR3 DNA sequence: TGTGCCAGCAGCCCCCGACAACTAGGCGCCTACAATGAGCAGTTCTTC. It specifies CASSPRQLGAYNEQFF.

The chain couples TRBV5-1 to TRBJ1-2; 7 bases map to TRBD1. Germline V gene lookup returns CDR1 SGHRS and CDR2 YFSETQ. V gave up 2 bases and J gave up 8 bases; unmatched junction bases: 15. This CDR3 is built from 16 residues. CDR3 sequence: CASSLTSGQIFDGYTF. The CDR3 DNA follows: TGCGCCAGCAGCTTAACCTCGGGACAGATCTTTGACGGCTACACCTTC.